The source of this T cell receptor (beta chain) is a study of blood T cell repertoires in COVID-19 (dated by TCRdb to 2019 to 2021). Notes on the research overall: Collaborator samples came from the United States, Italy and Spain and covered acute and convalescent phases of COVID-19. The prospective study material was composed of cDNA or gDNA derived from T cells, B-cell-depleted T cells, or PBMCs. The dataset comprised deeply sampled blood TCRbeta repertoires from subjects exposed to, actively infected with, or recovered from COVID-19. The repertoires were released in a freely available public database meant as a resource for research on the immune response to SARS-CoV-2. Samples came from the ongoing ImmuneRACE study (first 160 participants) plus 1,254 subjects from 6 global collaborators. The sample metadata nearly always contained a de-identified subject ID, COVID-19 status, age in years and sex. Where available, HLA class I and class II types were obtained from metadata supplied by the sample provider rather than from assay-based typing.

The investigation overall reported the following: The quantity of clinical and demographic metadata differed by source and by participant and was supplied without curation.

TCRbeta CDR3 regions were amplified from genomic DNA using the immunoSEQ Assay, a bias-controlled multiplex PCR. The published analysis was carried out like this. The number of nucleated cells in each sample was estimated from the amplification of reference gene primers within the assay. To quantify the absolute abundance of each unique TCRbeta CDR3 rearrangement, sequence reads were collapsed and filtered. For each sample, productive Simpson clonality was calculated as the square root of Simpson's diversity index across productive rearrangements. Drawn from immuneACCESS, this table holds only the in-frame rearrangements with V and J called that TCRdb kept. Clones are partly lost; checked studies trace under half to an unresolved V gene and leave the rest unexplained. V and J calls and clone size are as listed in that table; D and trimming were resolved from the DNA. The sample records 220,000 or so clones, roughly nine tenths of which are singletons. The ten biggest clones cover 3.5% of the sample.

V drops 5 bases and J drops 0 bases, leaving 11 bases in between. Sequences LNHDA (CDR1) and SQIVND (CDR2) are obtained from the germline V gene (reference sequence). The CDR3 runs 15 residues from the cysteine to the phenylalanine. Left in the record is the CDR3 DNA by itself, 45 bases read in frame from the first base. Enrolling through a virtual design, the prospective study's participants ranged in age from roughly 18 to 90 years and lived across some 22 United States geographic areas. In the prospective study, cohorts were assigned on the basis of participant-reported clinical history obtained from a screening survey and a study questionnaire. Mobile phlebotomists in the prospective study collected whole blood, serum and a nasopharyngeal or oropharyngeal swab from every participant. Over an approximately 2-month period, participants in the prospective study had the option of providing additional blood draws and questionnaires. Before DNA extraction, prospective study blood samples were shipped either frozen or at room temperature.

As to this clone: What antigen it recognizes has not been identified. Base qualities are not provided; no much larger clone lies one nucleotide away.

The V gene is TRBV19 and the J gene is TRBJ2-1; the D segment cannot be called with confidence. The source of this sequence is a woman aged 18-35 years in a cohort exposed to, infected with or recovered from COVID-19 (not recorded which). Sequenced input: PBMCs or T cells enriched from blood (not recorded which). The DNA is TGTGCCAGTAGTTCCAGCGCTGACTCCTACAATGAGCAGTTCTTC. This is translated as CASSSSADSYNEQFF. When the CDR3 is completed using the reference TRBV19 and TRBJ2-1 genes on either side, the full variable domain is DGGITQSPKYLFRKEGQNVTLSCEQNLNHDAMYWYRQDPGQGLRLIYYSQIVNDFQKGDIAEGYSVSREKKESFPLTVTSAQKNPTAFYLCASSSSADSYNEQFFGPGTRLTVL.